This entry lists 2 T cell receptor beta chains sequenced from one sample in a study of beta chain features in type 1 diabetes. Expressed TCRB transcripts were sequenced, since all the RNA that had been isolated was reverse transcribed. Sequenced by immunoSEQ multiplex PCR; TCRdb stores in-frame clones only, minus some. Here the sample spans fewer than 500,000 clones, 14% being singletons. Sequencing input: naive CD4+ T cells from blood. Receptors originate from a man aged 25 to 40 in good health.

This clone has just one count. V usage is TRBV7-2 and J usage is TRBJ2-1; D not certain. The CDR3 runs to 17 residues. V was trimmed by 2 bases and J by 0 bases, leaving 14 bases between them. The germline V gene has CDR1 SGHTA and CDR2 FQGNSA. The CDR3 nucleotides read TGTGCCAGCAGCTTACGCCGCGAGGCTAGCTCCTACAATGAGCAGTTCTTC. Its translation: CASSLRREASSYNEQFF.

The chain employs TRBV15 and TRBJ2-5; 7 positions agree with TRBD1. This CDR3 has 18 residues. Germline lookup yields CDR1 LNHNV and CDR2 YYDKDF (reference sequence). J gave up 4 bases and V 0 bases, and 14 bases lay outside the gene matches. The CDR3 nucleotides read TGTGCCACCAGCAGAGAACCCCCCGGCAGGGGGATTGGAGAGACCCAGTACTTC. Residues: CATSREPPGRGIGETQYF.